The following is a T cell receptor beta chain sequence with its context. Its antigen remains unknown. This entry belongs to a study of PD-1 blockade in classical Hodgkin lymphoma. Study-wide results and caveats: Patients newly diagnosed and complete responders had comparable baseline diversity.

Some clones are missing from TCRdb's copy, which holds only in-frame ones; the method was immunoSEQ multiplex PCR. In the table there are tens of thousands of clones, approximately 78% of which are singletons. Looked up from germline, CDR1 is MNHNS and CDR2 is SASEGT. V lost 7 bases to trimming and J lost 4 bases; unmatched junction nucleotides: 9. This CDR3 is built from 15 residues. Stated time point: cycle 4 day 1 (C4D1), after 5 to 7 weeks of nivolumab. Brentuximab vedotin exposure varied, and every patient relapsed after autologous stem cell transplantation. The gene calls are TRBV6-1 and TRBJ2-5; 10 bases agree with TRBD1. The sequence was obtained from a human donor with classical Hodgkin lymphoma. The sequences come from peripheral blood mononuclear cells (PBMCs), collected before the fourth cycle of nivolumab. The CDR3 is CASTLGQGNGETQYF. The CDR3 bases are TGTGCCAGCACCCTGGGACAGGGGAATGGAGAGACCCAGTACTTC.